These T cell receptor beta chains were read from a single sample in a study of technical replicates of blood from a few donors. Repertoires were generated with immunoSEQ multiplex PCR, while TCRdb's copy carries only in-frame clones and drops some. The sample lists 73,000 or so clones; over 75% were seen once. The material sequenced was T cells isolated from PBMCs. The receptors here all came from a human donor in good health. Both conserved end residues are part of each CDR3. Fields, in order: D gene, J gene, clone size, V gene, CDR3 protein, CDR3 DNA. D genes are given only for firm matches. Clone size is stated in some rows and not others, as once, few, many or a class when expanded.

- TRBJ2-7 - TRBV7-9 CASSLVMLGEGYEQYF TGTGCCAGCAGCTTAGTGATGCTCGGGGAAGGCTACGAGCAGTACTTC
- TRBJ2-1 few TRBV5-4 CASSPAGVADPYNEQFF TGTGCCAGCAGCCCCGCTGGGGTAGCGGACCCCTACAATGAGCAGTTCTTC
- TRBJ2-7 - TRBV14 CASSQAPQRMLYEQYF TGTGCCAGCAGCCAAGCCCCCCAGCGGATGCTCTACGAGCAGTACTTC
TRBD1 TRBJ2-7 - TRBV5-1 CASSSRTGFYEQYF TGCGCCAGCTCGAGCAGGACAGGGTTCTACGAGCAGTACTTC
- TRBJ2-3 - TRBV15 CATSREGQPTDTQYF TGTGCCACCAGCAGAGAGGGCCAACCGACAGATACGCAGTATTTT
- TRBJ1-4 - TRBV4-1 CASSHSNGEKLFF TGCGCCAGCAGCCACTCGAACGGGGAAAAACTGTTTTTT
- TRBJ2-7 - TRBV27 CASSDRPLGYEQYF TGTGCCAGCAGTGACAGGCCCCTGGGTTACGAGCAGTACTTC
TRBD1 TRBJ2-2 once TRBV4-1 CASSHIGGVNTGELFF TGCGCCAGCAGCCACATAGGGGGCGTGAACACCGGGGAGCTGTTTTTT
- TRBJ1-1 few TRBV5-1 CASSSSDLNTEAFF TGCGCCAGCAGCTCCAGCGACCTGAACACTGAAGCTTTCTTT
- TRBJ2-3 - TRBV28 CATDQGRTDTQYF TGTGCCACCGACCAGGGGCGCACAGATACGCAGTATTTT
- TRBJ1-1 - TRBV30 CAWSLSVEAFF TGTGCCTGGAGTCTCTCTGTTGAAGCTTTCTTT
TRBD1 TRBJ2-1 - TRBV4-1 CASSHPRTGSVNEQFF TGCGCCAGCAGCCACCCTCGGACAGGTTCGGTCAATGAGCAGTTCTTC
- TRBJ2-5 - TRBV6-6 CASSGLGTETQYF TGTGCCAGCAGCGGACTGGGCACGGAGACCCAGTACTTC
TRBD2 TRBJ2-7 - TRBV6-5 CASTSMSGRAYEQYF TGTGCCAGCACCTCTATGAGCGGGAGGGCCTACGAGCAGTACTTC
TRBD1 TRBJ1-1 - TRBV14 CASSIRQGGLAEAFF TGTGCCAGCAGCATCCGACAGGGAGGTTTGGCTGAAGCTTTCTTT
TRBD1 TRBJ1-5 once TRBV6-1 CASSDGTGEGQPQHF TGTGCCAGCAGTGATGGGACAGGGGAGGGTCAGCCCCAGCATTTT
- TRBJ2-2 - TRBV5-1 CASSSGGDSQYTGELFF TGCGCCAGCAGCTCCGGGGGGGACAGCCAATACACCGGGGAGCTGTTTTTT
TRBD1 TRBJ2-1 - TRBV4-1 CASRPGTGGFNEQFF TGCGCCAGCAGACCCGGGACAGGGGGCTTCAATGAGCAGTTCTTC
TRBD1 TRBJ1-2 - TRBV6-5 CASSRQGAERYTF TGTGCCAGCAGTCGACAGGGGGCTGAGCGCTACACCTTC
TRBD1 TRBJ2-3 - TRBV19 CASKKGALLTDTQYF TGTGCCAGTAAAAAGGGGGCCCTACTCACAGATACGCAGTATTTT
TRBD2 TRBJ2-7 - TRBV7-2 CASSLLLAGWVEQYF TGTGCCAGCAGCTTACTACTAGCGGGGTGGGTGGAGCAGTACTTC
TRBD1 TRBJ2-4 - TRBV28 CASSSHGTEENIQYF TGTGCCAGCAGTTCCCACGGGACAGAAGAAAACATTCAGTACTTC
TRBD1 TRBJ2-7 few TRBV9 CASSPTTGVFQQYF TGTGCCAGCAGCCCGACGACAGGGGTCTTCCAGCAGTACTTC
- TRBJ2-7 - TRBV5-1 CASSLEVQGMGEQYF TGCGCCAGCAGCTTGGAAGTTCAGGGAATGGGCGAGCAGTACTTC
TRBD1 TRBJ2-7 - TRBV6-6 CASSFTGTVSYEQYF TGTGCCAGCAGTTTCACCGGGACAGTCTCCTACGAGCAGTACTTC
TRBD1 TRBJ1-2 - TRBV19 CAIRTGDGYTF TGTGCCATCCGGACAGGGGACGGCTACACCTTC
TRBD1 TRBJ2-5 - TRBV6-5 CASSYGQAQETQYF TGTGCCAGCAGTTATGGACAGGCCCAAGAGACCCAGTACTTC
- TRBJ2-1 once TRBV10-1 CASGSGTFSYNEQFF TGCGCCAGCGGCTCCGGGACATTCTCCTACAATGAGCAGTTCTTC
- TRBJ2-7 - TRBV13 CASSTPGGRGTAYEQYF TGTGCCAGCAGCACCCCAGGGGGTCGGGGGACCGCCTACGAGCAGTACTTC
- TRBJ2-2 - TRBV7-9 CASIFESRVRKLTGELFF TGTGCCAGCATCTTTGAGTCCCGGGTCCGTAAGCTCACCGGGGAGCTGTTTTTT
- TRBJ1-6 - TRBV9 CASSSRGNYNSPLHF TGTGCCAGCAGCTCCCGGGGGAATTACAATTCACCCCTCCACTTT
- TRBJ2-5 - TRBV9 CASSAEETQYF TGTGCCAGCAGCGCCGAAGAGACCCAGTACTTC
- TRBJ1-3 - TRBV5-5 CASSLGSSSSGNTIYF TGTGCCAGCAGCTTGGGCAGTTCCTCCTCTGGAAACACCATATATTTT
- TRBJ1-5 - TRBV19 CASSRQSYSNQPQHF TGTGCCAGTAGTCGACAGTCATATAGCAATCAGCCCCAGCATTTT
- TRBJ1-4 - TRBV7-9 CASSPRRVANEKLFF TGTGCCAGCAGCCCTCGGAGGGTCGCTAATGAAAAACTGTTTTTT
- TRBJ1-1 - TRBV2 CASSTTLGDTEAFF TGTGCCAGCAGCACCACGCTCGGGGACACTGAAGCTTTCTTT
- TRBJ1-1 few TRBV4-1 CASSQDQWQVNTEAFF TGCGCCAGCAGCCAAGATCAGTGGCAGGTGAACACTGAAGCTTTCTTT
- TRBJ2-6 - TRBV19 CASSIARISSGANVLTF TGTGCCAGTAGTATAGCTAGGATCAGTTCTGGGGCCAACGTCCTGACTTTC
TRBD2 TRBJ2-3 - TRBV28 CATGLAGVDTQYF TGTGCCACGGGACTAGCGGGAGTAGATACGCAGTATTTT
- TRBJ2-3 - TRBV10-1 CASSPSIVAARGYF TGCGCCAGCAGCCCCTCGATAGTAGCGGCCCGGGGGTATTTT
- TRBJ2-2 - TRBV6-5 CASSSGRSGTGELFF TGTGCCAGCAGTTCGGGACGCAGCGGGACCGGGGAGCTGTTTTTT
- TRBJ2-1 - TRBV21-1 CASRTGGQDNEQFF TGTGCCAGCAGGACAGGGGGGCAAGACAATGAGCAGTTCTTC
- TRBJ1-3 - TRBV6-1 CASSQTGNTIYF TGTGCCAGCAGCCAAACTGGAAACACCATATATTTT
TRBD1 TRBJ2-7 - TRBV30 CAWGTGRGWEQYF TGTGCCTGGGGGACAGGGAGGGGCTGGGAGCAGTACTTC
- TRBJ1-2 - TRBV10-3 CAISDQGQDYGYTF TGTGCCATCAGTGACCAGGGGCAGGACTATGGCTACACCTTC